One sample yielded the 9 T cell receptor beta chains listed below, sequenced in a study of blood T cells in healthy people across ages. For the second PCR, which ran for 7 to 11 cycles, a sample-barcoded 5' primer and a J-beta primer mix were used. TCRdb re-analysed the 5' RACE reads in MiXCR, keeping a single row per CDR3 protein. Among 650,000 to 800,000 distinct CDR3 sequences listed, about 42% were seen once. The sample consisted of blood. These receptors originate from a man between 60 and 75 years old in good health.

V gene TRBV28 combines with J gene TRBJ2-4; the match to TRBD2 covers 7 bases. Judging by the DNA end, TRBJ2-7 fits better; the J call may be wrong. This CDR3 is built from 11 residues. Germline V CDR1 and CDR2: MDHEN, SYDVKM. The CDR3 loop is CARGGDYEQYF. CDR3 nucleotide sequence: TGTGCCAGGGGGGGGGACTACGAGCAGTACTTC.

V gene TRBV6-2 or TRBV6-3 combines with J gene TRBJ2-5; 10 bases map to TRBD1. This CDR3 comprises 13 residues. CDR1 and CDR2 from the germline V gene are MNHEY and SVGEGT. The junction had 7 bases not matched to a gene; V was cut back by 11 bases and J by 4 bases. The CDR3 region has the DNA TGTGCCGGAAAGACAGGGGGCTTAGAGACCCAGTACTTC. It is translated as CAGKTGGLETQYF.

The chain has TRBV28 and TRBJ2-7, with a tentative D call TRBD2 (6 bases). Germline values: CDR1 MDHEN, CDR2 SYDVKM. Trimming removed 5 bases from V and 7 bases from J, with 21 bases in between. The length of the CDR3 is 15 residues. The CDR3 DNA reads as TGTGCCAGCAGTCCCGGCGGGGAAGGTCGCAATGAGCAGTACTTC. Translation gives CASSPGGEGRNEQYF.

In its sample, this clonotype was seen many times. The J gene is TRBJ2-1, the V gene TRBV5-1, with TRBD1 as a possible D gene (5 bases). The CDR3 length is 16 residues. V was pared by 0 bases and J by 7 bases, with 17 bases between. CDR1 and CDR2 (germline): SGHRS, YFSETQ. CDR3 residues: CASSLGQILAYNEQFF. CDR3 nucleotides: TGCGCCAGCAGCTTGGGACAGATCCTCGCGTATAATGAGCAGTTCTTC.

The chain carries TRBV28 and TRBJ1-2, with 8 positions matching TRBD1. After removal of 7 bases from V and 8 bases from J, the junction contained 27 bases not matched to a gene. Germline V gene sequence: CDR1 MDHEN, CDR2 SYDVKM. CDR3 length: 19 amino acids. The CDR3 region is CASIQSVGDRLRGPSGYTF. The CDR3 coding sequence is TGTGCCAGCATCCAATCAGTCGGGGACAGGCTCCGAGGACCGTCCGGCTACACCTTC.

V gene TRBV9 combines with J gene TRBJ2-5; 7 bases agree with TRBD1. Germline CDR1 and CDR2: SGDLS and YYNGEE. CDR3 length equals 17 residues. V lost 2 bases to trimming and J lost 11 bases; unmatched junction nucleotides: 21. CDR3 sequence reads: CASSVAPYEGAMNEQYF. The CDR3 nucleotides are TGTGCCAGCAGCGTCGCGCCTTACGAGGGGGCTATGAATGAGCAGTACTTC.

This clonotype was seen more than once but under ten times. The chain recombines TRBV7-9 with TRBJ1-1, with 8 positions matching TRBD1. Germline V lookup: CDR1 SEHNR, CDR2 FQNEAQ (reference sequence). The CDR3 covers 15 residues. V shed 0 bases and J 8 bases; nucleotides not matched to a gene: 8. Here the CDR3 reads CASSLAGQGLSEAFF. CDR3 DNA sequence: TGTGCCAGCAGCTTAGCCGGACAGGGATTATCGGAAGCTTTCTTT.

The chain combines TRBV20-1 with TRBJ2-3, with TRBD1 matching over 9 bases. This CDR3 is 14 amino acids long. With 4 bases clipped from V and 2 bases from J, the junction kept 4 bases outside the gene matches. CDR1 and CDR2 (germline): DFQATT, SNEGSKA (reference sequence). This chain's CDR3 is CSAKGTGNTDTQYF. Written as DNA, the CDR3 is TGCAGTGCTAAGGGGACAGGGAACACAGATACGCAGTATTTT.

J is TRBJ2-2 and V is TRBV7-8; TRBD2 aligns across 10 bases. The CDR3 totals 19 residues. V shed 0 bases and J 0 bases; nucleotides not matched to a gene: 7. Looked up from germline, CDR1 is SGHVS and CDR2 is FQNEAQ. Written as DNA, the CDR3 is TGTGCCAGCAGCTTAGCCCACCTAGCGGGGGCTTCGAACACCGGGGAGCTGTTTTTT. Translation: CASSLAHLAGASNTGELFF.